This T cell receptor beta chain was sequenced during a study of technical replicates of blood from four donors. V lost 6 bases and J lost 6, with 7 bases in between. CDR3 size: 11 residues. In germline, CDR1 is MNHEY, CDR2 SVGAGI. Only in-frame clones appear in the TCRdb table, and some are missing; sequencing was by immunoSEQ multiplex PCR. The sample carries around 57,000 clones, about 93% recorded once. This TCR derives from a human donor in good health. The chain is built from TRBV6-5 and TRBJ2-3; D uncertain. The sample consisted of T cells isolated from PBMCs. CDR3 nucleotide sequence: TGTGCCAGCAGCAACGGGGATACGCAGTATTTT. Translated: CASSNGDTQYF.